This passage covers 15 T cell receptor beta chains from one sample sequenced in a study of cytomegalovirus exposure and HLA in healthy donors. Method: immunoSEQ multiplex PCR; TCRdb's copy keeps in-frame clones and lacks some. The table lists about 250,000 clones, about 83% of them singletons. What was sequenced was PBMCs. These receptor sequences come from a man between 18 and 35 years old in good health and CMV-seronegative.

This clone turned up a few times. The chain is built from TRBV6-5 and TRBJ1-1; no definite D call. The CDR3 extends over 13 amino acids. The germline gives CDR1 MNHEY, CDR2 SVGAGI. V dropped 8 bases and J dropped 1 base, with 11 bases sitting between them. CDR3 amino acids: CASYPGRNTEAFF. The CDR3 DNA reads TGTGCCAGCTACCCCGGGAGGAACACTGAAGCTTTCTTT.

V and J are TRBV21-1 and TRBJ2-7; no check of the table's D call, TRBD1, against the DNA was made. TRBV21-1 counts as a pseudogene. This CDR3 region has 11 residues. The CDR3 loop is CARDKTYEQYF. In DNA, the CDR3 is TGTGCCAGGGACAAAACCTACGAGCAGTACTTC.

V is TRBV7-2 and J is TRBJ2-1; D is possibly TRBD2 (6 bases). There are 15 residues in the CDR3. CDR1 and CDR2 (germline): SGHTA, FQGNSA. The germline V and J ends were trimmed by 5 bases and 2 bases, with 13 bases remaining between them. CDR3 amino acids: CASSPGGAAYNEQFF. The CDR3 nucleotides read TGTGCCAGCAGCCCAGGCGGGGCCGCCTACAATGAGCAGTTCTTC.

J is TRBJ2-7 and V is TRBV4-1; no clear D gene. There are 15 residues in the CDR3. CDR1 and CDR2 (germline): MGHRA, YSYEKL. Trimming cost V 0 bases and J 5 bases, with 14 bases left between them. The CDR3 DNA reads TGCGCCAGCAGCCAAGATCCTGGTTCAGAGGACGAGCAGTACTTC. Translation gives CASSQDPGSEDEQYF.

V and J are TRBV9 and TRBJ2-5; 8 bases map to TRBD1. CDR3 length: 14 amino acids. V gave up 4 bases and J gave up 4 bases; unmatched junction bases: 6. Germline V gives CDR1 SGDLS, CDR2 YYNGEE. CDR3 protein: CASSSRQGPETQYF. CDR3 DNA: TGTGCCAGCAGCTCCAGACAGGGGCCAGAGACCCAGTACTTC.

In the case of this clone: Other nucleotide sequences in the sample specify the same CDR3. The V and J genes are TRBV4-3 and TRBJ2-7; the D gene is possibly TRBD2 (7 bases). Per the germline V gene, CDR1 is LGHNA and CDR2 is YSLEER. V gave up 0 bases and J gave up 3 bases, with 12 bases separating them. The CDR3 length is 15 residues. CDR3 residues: CASSQDRGGLYEQYF. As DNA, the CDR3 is TGCGCCAGCAGCCAAGATAGGGGGGGCCTCTACGAGCAGTACTTC.

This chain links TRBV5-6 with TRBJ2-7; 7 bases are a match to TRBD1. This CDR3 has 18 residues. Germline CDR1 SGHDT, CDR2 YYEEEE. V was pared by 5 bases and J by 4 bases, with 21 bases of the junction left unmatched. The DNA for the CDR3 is TGTGCCAGCAGTTCGATCAGTACAGGGGCGCAAGACCTATACGAGCAGTACTTC. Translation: CASSSISTGAQDLYEQYF.

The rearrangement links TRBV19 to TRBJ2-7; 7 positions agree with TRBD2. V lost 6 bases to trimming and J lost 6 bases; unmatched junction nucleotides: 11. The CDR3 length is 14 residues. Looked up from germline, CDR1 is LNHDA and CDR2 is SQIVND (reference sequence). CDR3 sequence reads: CASSVMGGASEQYF. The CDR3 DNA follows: TGTGCCAGTAGCGTAATGGGAGGGGCGAGCGAGCAGTACTTC.

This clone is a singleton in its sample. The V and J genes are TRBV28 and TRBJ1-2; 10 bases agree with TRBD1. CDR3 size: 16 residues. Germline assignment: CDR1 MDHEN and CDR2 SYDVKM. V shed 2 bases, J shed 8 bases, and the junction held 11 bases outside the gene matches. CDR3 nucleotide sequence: TGTGCCAGCAGTTTACCCTCCGGGACAGGGGCGGACGGCTACACCTTC. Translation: CASSLPSGTGADGYTF.

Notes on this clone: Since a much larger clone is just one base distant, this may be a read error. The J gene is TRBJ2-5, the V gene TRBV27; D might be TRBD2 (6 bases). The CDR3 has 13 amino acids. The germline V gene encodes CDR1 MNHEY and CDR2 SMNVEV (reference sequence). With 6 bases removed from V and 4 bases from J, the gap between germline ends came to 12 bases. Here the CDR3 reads CASRIEEGETQYF. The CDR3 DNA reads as TGTGCCAGCAGGATAGAGGAGGGAGAGACCCAGTACTTC.

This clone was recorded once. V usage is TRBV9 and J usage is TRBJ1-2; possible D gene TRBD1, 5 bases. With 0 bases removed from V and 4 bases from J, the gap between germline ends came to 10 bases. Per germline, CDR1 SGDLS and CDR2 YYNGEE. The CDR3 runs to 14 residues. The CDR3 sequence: CASSVDRSSYGYTF. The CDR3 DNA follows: TGTGCCAGCAGCGTAGACAGGTCATCCTATGGCTACACCTTC.

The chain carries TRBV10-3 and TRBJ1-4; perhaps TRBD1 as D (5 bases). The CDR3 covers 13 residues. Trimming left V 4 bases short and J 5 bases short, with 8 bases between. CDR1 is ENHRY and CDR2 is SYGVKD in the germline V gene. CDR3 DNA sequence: TGTGCCATCAGTGGCGGGGGGAATGAAAAACTGTTTTTT. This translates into CAISGGGNEKLFF.

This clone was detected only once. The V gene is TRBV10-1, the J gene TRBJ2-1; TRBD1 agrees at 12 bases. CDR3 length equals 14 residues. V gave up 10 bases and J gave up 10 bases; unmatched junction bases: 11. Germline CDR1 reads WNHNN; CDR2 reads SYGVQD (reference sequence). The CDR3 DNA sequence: TGCGCCACTAGCGGGACAGGGGGCCTTTCGGAGCAGTTCTTC. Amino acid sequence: CATSGTGGLSEQFF.

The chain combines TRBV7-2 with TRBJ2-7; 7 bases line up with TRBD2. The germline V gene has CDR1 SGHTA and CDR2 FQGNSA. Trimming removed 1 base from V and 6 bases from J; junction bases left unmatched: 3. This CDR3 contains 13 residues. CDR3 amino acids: CASSLGGGIEQYF. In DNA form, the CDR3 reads TGTGCCAGCAGCTTAGGGGGGGGTATCGAGCAGTACTTC.

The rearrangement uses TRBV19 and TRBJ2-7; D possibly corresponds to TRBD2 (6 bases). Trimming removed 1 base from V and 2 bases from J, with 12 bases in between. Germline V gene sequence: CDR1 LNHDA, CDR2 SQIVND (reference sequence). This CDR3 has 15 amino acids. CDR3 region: CASSIGGVGAYEQYF. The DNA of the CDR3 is TGTGCCAGTAGTATAGGCGGGGTTGGGGCCTACGAGCAGTACTTC.